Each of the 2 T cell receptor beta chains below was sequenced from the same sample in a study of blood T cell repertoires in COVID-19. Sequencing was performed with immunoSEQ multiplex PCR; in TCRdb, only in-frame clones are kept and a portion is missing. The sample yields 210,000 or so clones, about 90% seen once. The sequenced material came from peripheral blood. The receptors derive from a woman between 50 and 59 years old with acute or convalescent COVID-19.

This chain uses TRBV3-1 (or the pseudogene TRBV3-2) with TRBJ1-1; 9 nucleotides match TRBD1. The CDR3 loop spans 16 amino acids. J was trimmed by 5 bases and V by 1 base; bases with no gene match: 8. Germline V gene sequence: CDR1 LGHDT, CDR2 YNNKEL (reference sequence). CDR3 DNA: TGTGCCAGCAGCCAAGCTCCGGACAGGGGCCTGACTGAAGCTTTCTTT. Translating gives CASSQAPDRGLTEAFF.

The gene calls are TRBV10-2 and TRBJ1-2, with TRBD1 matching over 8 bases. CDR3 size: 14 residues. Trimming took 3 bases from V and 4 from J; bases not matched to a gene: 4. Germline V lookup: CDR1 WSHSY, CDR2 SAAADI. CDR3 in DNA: TGCGCCAGCAGTGACAGGACAGGGCTCTATGGCTACACCTTC. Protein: CASSDRTGLYGYTF.